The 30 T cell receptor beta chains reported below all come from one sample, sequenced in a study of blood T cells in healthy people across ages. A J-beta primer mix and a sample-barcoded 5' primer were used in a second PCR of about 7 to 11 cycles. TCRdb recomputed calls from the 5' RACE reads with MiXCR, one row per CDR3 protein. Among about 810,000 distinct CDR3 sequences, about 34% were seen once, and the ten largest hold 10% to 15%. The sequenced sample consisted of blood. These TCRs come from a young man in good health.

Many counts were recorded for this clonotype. CDR3 bases: TGTGCCAGCCAAGGCACAGATACGCAGTATTTT. Its translation: CASQGTDTQYF. The chain employs TRBV11-1 and TRBJ2-3; no definite D call. Trimming took off 8 bases at V and 1 base at J, with 4 bases between the two ends. The CDR3 is 11 residues long. Germline CDR1 and CDR2: SGHAT and FQDESV (reference sequence).

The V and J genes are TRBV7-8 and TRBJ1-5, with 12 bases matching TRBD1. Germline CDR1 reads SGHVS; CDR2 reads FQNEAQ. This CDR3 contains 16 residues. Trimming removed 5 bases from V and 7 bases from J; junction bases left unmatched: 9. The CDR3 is CASSGYRDRGRQPQHF. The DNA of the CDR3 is TGTGCCAGCAGCGGCTACCGGGACAGGGGGCGACAGCCCCAGCATTTT.

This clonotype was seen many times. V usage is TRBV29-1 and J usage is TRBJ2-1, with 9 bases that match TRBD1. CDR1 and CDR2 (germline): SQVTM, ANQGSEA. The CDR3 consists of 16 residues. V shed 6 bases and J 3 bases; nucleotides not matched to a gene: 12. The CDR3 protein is CSVANLRDRVYNEQFF. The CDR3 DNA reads TGCAGCGTCGCCAACCTCCGGGACAGGGTCTACAATGAGCAGTTCTTC.

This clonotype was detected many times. For the CDR3, the DNA is TGTGCCAGCAGTCCCTCAGGGGGCACCCTTCATACGCAGTATTTT. Protein: CASSPSGGTLHTQYF. The chain is built from TRBV27 and TRBJ2-3, with 8 bases identical to TRBD1. Germline V gene lookup returns CDR1 MNHEY and CDR2 SMNVEV (reference sequence). CDR3 length equals 15 residues. V lost 5 bases, J lost 7 bases, and 11 bases stayed unmatched.

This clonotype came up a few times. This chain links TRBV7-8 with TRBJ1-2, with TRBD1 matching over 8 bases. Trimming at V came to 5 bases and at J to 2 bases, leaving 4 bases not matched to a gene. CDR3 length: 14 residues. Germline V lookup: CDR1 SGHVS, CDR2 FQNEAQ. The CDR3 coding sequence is TGTGCCAGCAGCCAGAGGACAGGGAACTATGGCTACACCTTC. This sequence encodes CASSQRTGNYGYTF.

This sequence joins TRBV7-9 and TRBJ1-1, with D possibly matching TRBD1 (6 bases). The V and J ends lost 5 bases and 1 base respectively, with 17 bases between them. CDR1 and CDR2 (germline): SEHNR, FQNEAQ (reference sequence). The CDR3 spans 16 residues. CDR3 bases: TGTGCCAGCAGCCCCTCCGGGGGGGCTCGGAACACTGAAGCTTTCTTT. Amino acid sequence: CASSPSGGARNTEAFF.

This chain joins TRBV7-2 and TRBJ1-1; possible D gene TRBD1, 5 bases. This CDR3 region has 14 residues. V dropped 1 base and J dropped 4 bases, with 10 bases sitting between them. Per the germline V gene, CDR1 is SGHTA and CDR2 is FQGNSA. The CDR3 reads CASSLEGRSTEAFF. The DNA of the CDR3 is TGTGCCAGCAGCTTAGAGGGGCGGAGCACTGAAGCTTTCTTT.

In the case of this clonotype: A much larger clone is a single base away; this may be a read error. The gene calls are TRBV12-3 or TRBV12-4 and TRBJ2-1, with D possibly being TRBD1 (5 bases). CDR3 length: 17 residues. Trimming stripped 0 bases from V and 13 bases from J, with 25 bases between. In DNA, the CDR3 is TGTGCCAGCAGTTTAGCTCCTCCCAGGGCACCCCAAGAGACCCAGTTCTTC. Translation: CASSLAPPRAPQETQFF.

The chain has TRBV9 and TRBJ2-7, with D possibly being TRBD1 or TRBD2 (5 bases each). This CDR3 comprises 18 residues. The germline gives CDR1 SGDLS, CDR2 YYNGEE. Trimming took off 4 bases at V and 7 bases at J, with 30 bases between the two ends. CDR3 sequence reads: CASSPAAHWGQKINEQYF. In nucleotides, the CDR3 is TGTGCCAGCAGCCCAGCGGCTCATTGGGGCCAAAAGATCAATGAGCAGTACTTC.

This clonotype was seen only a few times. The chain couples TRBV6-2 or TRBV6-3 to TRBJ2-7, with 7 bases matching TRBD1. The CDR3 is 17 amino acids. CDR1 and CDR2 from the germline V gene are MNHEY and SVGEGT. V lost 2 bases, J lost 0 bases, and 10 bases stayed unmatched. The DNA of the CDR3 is TGTGCCAGCAGTTACCAAGGGGGCCCTTTGAGCTCCTACGAGCAGTACTTC. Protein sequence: CASSYQGGPLSSYEQYF.

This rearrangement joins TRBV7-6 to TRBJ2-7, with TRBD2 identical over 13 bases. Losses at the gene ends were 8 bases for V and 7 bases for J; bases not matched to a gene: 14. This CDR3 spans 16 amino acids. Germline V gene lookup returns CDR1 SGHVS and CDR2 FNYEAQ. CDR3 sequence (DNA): TGTGCCAGCCGAGGACTAGCGGGGGCGAACTACAATGAGCAGTACTTC. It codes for CASRGLAGANYNEQYF.

The CDR3 sequence: CSATGLNRAGNTEAFF. The CDR3 DNA sequence: TGCAGTGCCACGGGACTCAATAGGGCCGGGAACACTGAAGCTTTCTTT. The V call is TRBV20-1, the J call TRBJ1-1, with a tentative D call TRBD1 (5 bases). Germline V CDR1 and CDR2: DFQATT, SNEGSKA (reference sequence). Trimming stripped 6 bases from V and 1 base from J, with 21 bases between. This CDR3 spans 16 amino acids.

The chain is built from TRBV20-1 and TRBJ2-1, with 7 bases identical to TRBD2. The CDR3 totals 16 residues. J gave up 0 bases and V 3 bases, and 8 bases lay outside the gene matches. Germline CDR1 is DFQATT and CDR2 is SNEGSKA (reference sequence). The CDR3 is CSARGGDGVSYNEQFF. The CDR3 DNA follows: TGCAGTGCTAGGGGGGGGGATGGCGTCTCCTACAATGAGCAGTTCTTC.

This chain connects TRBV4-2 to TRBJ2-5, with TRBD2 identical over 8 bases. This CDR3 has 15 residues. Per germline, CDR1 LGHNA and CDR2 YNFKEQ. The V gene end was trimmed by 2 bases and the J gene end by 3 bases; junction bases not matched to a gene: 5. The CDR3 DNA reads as TGTGCCAGCAGCCAATTAGCGGGGAGAAAAGAGACCCAGTACTTC. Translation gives CASSQLAGRKETQYF.

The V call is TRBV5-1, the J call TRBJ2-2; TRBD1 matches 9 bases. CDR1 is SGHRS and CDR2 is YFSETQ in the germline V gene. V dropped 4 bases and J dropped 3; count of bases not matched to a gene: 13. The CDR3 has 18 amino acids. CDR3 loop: CASSLWAGTGLDTGELFF. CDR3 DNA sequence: TGCGCCAGCAGCCTGTGGGCCGGGACAGGGTTAGACACCGGGGAGCTGTTTTTT.

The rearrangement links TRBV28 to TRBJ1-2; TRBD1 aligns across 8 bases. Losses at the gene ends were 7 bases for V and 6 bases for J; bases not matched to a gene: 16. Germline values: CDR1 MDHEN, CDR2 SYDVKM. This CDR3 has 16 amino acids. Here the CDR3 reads CASILRGQGYIHGYTF. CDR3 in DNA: TGTGCCAGCATCCTACGAGGACAGGGATACATTCATGGCTACACCTTC.

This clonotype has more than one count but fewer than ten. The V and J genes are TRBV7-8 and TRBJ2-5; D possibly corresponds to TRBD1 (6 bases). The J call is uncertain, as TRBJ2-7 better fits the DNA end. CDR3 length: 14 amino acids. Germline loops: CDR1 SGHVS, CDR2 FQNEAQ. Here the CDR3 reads CASSLTRQESEQYF. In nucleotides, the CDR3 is TGTGCCAGCAGCTTAACGCGACAGGAGTCCGAGCAGTACTTC.

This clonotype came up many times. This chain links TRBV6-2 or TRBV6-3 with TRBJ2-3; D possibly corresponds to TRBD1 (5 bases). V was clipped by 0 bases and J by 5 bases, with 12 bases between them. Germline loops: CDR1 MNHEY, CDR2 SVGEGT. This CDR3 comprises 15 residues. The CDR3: CASSYSIPGRDTQYF. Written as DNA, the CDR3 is TGTGCCAGCAGTTACTCGATCCCAGGGCGAGATACGCAGTATTTT.

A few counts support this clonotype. In DNA, the CDR3 is TGTGCCAGCAGTTACTCGTTGTGGGTGGGTGGCACTGAAGCTTTCTTT. Translation: CASSYSLWVGGTEAFF. J is TRBJ1-1 and V is TRBV6-6; D is undetermined. The V end lost 0 bases, the J end lost 4 bases, and 15 bases lay between the germline ends. The germline gives CDR1 MNHNY, CDR2 SVGAGI (reference sequence). CDR3 length: 16 amino acids.

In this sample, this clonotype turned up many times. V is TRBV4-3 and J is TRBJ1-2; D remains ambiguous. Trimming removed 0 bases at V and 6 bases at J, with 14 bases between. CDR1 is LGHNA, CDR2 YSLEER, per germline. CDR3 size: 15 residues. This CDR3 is CASSQDRTALDGYTF. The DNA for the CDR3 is TGCGCCAGCAGCCAAGATCGGACTGCATTGGATGGCTACACCTTC.

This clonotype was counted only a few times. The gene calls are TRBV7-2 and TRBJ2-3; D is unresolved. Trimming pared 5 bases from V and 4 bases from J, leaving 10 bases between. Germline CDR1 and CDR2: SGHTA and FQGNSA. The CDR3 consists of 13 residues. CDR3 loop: CASSTRAPDTQYF. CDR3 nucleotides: TGTGCCAGCAGCACCCGGGCCCCAGATACGCAGTATTTT.

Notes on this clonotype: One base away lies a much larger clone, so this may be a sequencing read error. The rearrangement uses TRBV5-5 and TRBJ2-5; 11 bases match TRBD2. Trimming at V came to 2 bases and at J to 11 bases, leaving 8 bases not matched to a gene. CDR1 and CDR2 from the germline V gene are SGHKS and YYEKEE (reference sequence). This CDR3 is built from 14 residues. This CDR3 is CASSFSGGANEQYF. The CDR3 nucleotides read TGTGCCAGCAGCTTTAGCGGGGGGGCAAATGAGCAGTACTTC.

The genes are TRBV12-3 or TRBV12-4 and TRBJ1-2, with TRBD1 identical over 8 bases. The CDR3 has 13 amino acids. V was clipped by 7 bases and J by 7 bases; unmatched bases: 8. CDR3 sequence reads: CASTTDRAGGYTF. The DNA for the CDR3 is TGTGCCAGCACCACGGACAGGGCAGGTGGCTACACCTTC.

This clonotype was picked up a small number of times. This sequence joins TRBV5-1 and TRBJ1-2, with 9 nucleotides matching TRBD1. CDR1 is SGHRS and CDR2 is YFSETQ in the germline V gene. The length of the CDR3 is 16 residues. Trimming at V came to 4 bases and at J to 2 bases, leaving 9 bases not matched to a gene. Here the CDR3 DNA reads TGCGCCAGCAGCACGGGCGGGACAGGGCGAAACTATGGCTACACCTTC. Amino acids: CASSTGGTGRNYGYTF.

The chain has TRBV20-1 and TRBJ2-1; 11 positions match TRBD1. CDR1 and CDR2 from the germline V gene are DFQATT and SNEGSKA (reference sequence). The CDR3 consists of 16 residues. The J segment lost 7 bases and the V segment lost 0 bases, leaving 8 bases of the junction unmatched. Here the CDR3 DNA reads TGCAGTGCTAGAGACTCCGGGACAGGGGGGGTAAATGAGCAGTTCTTC. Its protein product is CSARDSGTGGVNEQFF.

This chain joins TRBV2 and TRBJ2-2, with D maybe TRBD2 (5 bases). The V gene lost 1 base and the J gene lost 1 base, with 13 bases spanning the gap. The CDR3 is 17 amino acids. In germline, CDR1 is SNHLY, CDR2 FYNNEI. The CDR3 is CASSEGRWGKNTGELFF. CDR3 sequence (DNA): TGTGCCAGCAGTGAAGGGAGGTGGGGTAAGAACACCGGGGAGCTGTTTTTT.

CDR3 DNA: TGTGCCAGCAGCTTAGGACAGCTATATACTGAAGCTTTCTTT. Translated: CASSLGQLYTEAFF. J is TRBJ1-1 and V is TRBV7-9; possible D gene TRBD1, 5 bases. V lost 1 base, J lost 5 bases, and 11 bases lay in between. From germline, CDR1 is SEHNR and CDR2 FQNEAQ (reference sequence). This CDR3 is built from 14 residues.

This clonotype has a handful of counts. CDR3 sequence: CAWGQSGTLNSPLHF. In DNA form, the CDR3 reads TGTGCCTGGGGTCAATCCGGGACTCTCAATTCACCCCTCCACTTT. This rearrangement joins TRBV30 to TRBJ1-6; possibly TRBD1 for D (5 bases). The V gene's germline CDR1 is GTSNPN and CDR2 SVGIG (reference sequence). The CDR3 runs 15 residues. Deletions cut 5 bases from V and 7 bases from J, with 18 bases between.

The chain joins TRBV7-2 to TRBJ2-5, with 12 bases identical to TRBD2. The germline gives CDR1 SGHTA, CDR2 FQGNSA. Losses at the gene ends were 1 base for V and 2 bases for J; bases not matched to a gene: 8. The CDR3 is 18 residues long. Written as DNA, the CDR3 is TGTGCCAGCAGCTTAGTCCGGACTAGCGGGGCTTCTCAAGAGACCCAGTACTTC. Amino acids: CASSLVRTSGASQETQYF.

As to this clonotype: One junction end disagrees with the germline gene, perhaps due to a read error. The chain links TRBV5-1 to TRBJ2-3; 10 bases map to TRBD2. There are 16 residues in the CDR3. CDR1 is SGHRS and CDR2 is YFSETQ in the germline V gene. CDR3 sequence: CASSCGPSGGADTQYF. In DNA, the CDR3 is TGCGCCAGTAGCTGCGGACCCAGCGGGGGGGCAGATACGCAGTATTTT.